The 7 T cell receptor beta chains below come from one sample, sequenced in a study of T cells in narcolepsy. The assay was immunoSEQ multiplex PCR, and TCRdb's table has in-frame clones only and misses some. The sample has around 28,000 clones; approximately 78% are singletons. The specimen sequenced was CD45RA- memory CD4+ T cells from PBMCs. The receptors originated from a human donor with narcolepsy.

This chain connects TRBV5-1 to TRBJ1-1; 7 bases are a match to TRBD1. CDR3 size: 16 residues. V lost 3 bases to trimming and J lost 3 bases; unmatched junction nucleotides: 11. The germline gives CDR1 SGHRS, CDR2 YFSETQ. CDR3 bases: TGCGCCAGCAGCTGGAAGGGACAGCCCCTAGACACTGAAGCTTTCTTT. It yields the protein CASSWKGQPLDTEAFF.

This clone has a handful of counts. The CDR3 spells CASIHRANTEAFF. The DNA of the CDR3 is TGTGCCAGCATTCACAGGGCTAACACTGAAGCTTTCTTT. The rearrangement uses TRBV2 and TRBJ1-1; D is possibly TRBD1 (6 bases). The CDR3 covers 13 residues. Germline CDR1 reads SNHLY; CDR2 reads FYNNEI. V was shortened by 7 bases and J by 2 bases, with 11 bases between the two germline ends.

The CDR3 protein is CASSLGEVVQTQYF. The CDR3 DNA reads as TGCGCCAGCAGCTTGGGTGAGGTGGTTCAGACCCAGTACTTC. The chain has TRBV5-1 and TRBJ2-5; D not certain. This CDR3 spans 14 amino acids. Between the trimmed V and J ends, which lost 0 bases and 6 bases, there was a span of 12 bases. In germline, CDR1 is SGHRS, CDR2 YFSETQ.

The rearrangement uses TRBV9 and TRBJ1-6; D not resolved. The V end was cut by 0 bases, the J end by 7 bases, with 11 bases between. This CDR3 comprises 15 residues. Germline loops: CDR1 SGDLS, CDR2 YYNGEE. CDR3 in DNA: TGTGCCAGCAGCGTAGTACCTGAAGCGAATTCACCCCTCCACTTT. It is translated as CASSVVPEANSPLHF.

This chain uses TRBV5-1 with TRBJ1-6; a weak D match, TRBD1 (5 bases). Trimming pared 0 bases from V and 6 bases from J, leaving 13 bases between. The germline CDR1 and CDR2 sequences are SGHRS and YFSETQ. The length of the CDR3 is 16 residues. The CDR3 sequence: CASSLDGTGTNSPLHF. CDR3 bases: TGCGCCAGCAGCTTGGACGGAACAGGTACTAATTCACCCCTCCACTTT.

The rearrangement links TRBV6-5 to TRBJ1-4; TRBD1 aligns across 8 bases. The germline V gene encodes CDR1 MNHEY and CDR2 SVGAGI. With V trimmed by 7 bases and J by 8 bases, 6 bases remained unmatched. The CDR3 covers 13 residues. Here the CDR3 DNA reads TGTGCCAGCAAGGAGACAGGGGAAGAAAAACTGTTTTTT. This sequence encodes CASKETGEEKLFF.

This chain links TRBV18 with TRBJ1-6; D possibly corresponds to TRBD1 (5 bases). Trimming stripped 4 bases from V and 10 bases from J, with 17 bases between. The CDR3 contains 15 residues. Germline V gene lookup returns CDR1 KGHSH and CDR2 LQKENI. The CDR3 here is CASSLGADSQSPLHF. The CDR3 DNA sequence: TGTGCCAGCTCACTAGGGGCAGATTCCCAATCACCCCTCCACTTT. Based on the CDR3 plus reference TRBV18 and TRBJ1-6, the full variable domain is NAGVMQNPRHLVRRRGQEARLRCSPMKGHSHVYWYRQLPEEGLKFMVYLQKENIIDESGMPKERFSAEFPKEGPSILRIQQVVRGDSAAYFCASSLGADSQSPLHFGNGTRLTVT.